These 4 T cell receptor beta chains came from one sample sequenced in a study of OX40 agonist ivuxolimab in advanced cancers. The library was built by means of the immunoSEQ multiplex PCR assay. TCRdb took this table from immuneACCESS and kept in-frame rearrangements with V and J called. Such tables lack part of the clones; where checked against another copy, unresolved V genes explain under half of the gap, and the rest is unexplained. The sample table contains about 66,000 clones; only one count was recorded for about 80% of them. The ten most abundant clones make up 4.4% of the sample. Sequences were derived from CD4+ or CD8+ T cells sorted from blood, sampled in a trial of the OX40 agonist ivuxolimab. All receptors come from an adult with an advanced solid tumor such as melanoma, head and neck, liver or kidney cancer.

The table lists this clone with a few counts. The CDR3 nucleotides are TGTGCCAGCAGCGTAGCGGGACAGGGGAATTCACCCCTCCACTTT. Translated: CASSVAGQGNSPLHF. The rearrangement links TRBV9 to TRBJ1-6, with 10 bases lining up with TRBD1. The CDR3 is 15 residues long. Germline V lookup: CDR1 SGDLS, CDR2 YYNGEE. V lost 0 bases and J lost 7; bases outside the gene matches: 1.

V is TRBV28 and J is TRBJ2-7; D not certain. The CDR3 loop spans 17 amino acids. In germline, CDR1 is MDHEN, CDR2 SYDVKM. V dropped 6 bases and J dropped 2 bases, with 23 bases sitting between them. CDR3 DNA sequence: TGTGCCAGCAGAGGCGATCAGGCATGGTATCCCACCTACGAGCAGTACTTC. Its translation: CASRGDQAWYPTYEQYF.

This chain joins TRBV7-2 and TRBJ1-1; D unresolved. There are 14 residues in the CDR3. Germline lookup yields CDR1 SGHTA and CDR2 FQGNSA. The V end was cut by 5 bases, the J end by 7 bases, with 17 bases between. Here the CDR3 reads CASSLGLQVDEAFF. The CDR3 nucleotides read TGTGCCAGCAGCCTCGGTCTTCAAGTTGATGAAGCTTTCTTT. The full variable domain, its missing parts supplied by reference TRBV7-2 and TRBJ1-1, is GAGVSQSPSNKVTEKGKDVELRCDPISGHTALYWYRQSLGQGLEFLIYFQGNSAPDKSGLPSDRFSAERTGGSVSTLTIQRTQQEDSAVYLCASSLGLQVDEAFFGQGTRLTVV.

This chain uses TRBV6-5 with TRBJ1-2, with D perhaps TRBD1 (6 bases). CDR1 is MNHEY and CDR2 is SVGAGI in the germline V gene. Between the trimmed V and J ends, which lost 2 bases and 5 bases, there was a span of 12 bases. This CDR3 has 14 amino acids. Here the CDR3 reads CASSYGGKKYGYTF. The CDR3 coding sequence is TGTGCCAGCAGTTACGGGGGCAAGAAGTATGGCTACACCTTC.